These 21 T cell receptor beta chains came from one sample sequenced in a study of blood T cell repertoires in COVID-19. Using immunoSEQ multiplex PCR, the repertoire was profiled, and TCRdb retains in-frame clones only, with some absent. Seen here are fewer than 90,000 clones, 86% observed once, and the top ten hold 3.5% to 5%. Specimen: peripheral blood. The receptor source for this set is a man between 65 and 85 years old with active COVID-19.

The CDR3 region is CASSAGGRHEQFF. The CDR3 DNA reads TGTGCCAGCAGCGCCGGAGGTCGTCATGAGCAGTTCTTC. The V call is TRBV9, the J call TRBJ2-1; possibly TRBD2 for D (5 bases). This CDR3 is built from 13 residues. V was shortened by 3 bases and J by 8 bases, with 12 bases between the two germline ends. Germline V gene lookup returns CDR1 SGDLS and CDR2 YYNGEE.

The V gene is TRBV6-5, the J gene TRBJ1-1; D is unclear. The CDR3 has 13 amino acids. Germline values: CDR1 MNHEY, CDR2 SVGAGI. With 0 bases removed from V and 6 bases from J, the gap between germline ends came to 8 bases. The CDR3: CASSYSSGSEAFF. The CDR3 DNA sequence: TGTGCCAGCAGTTACTCGAGCGGCTCTGAAGCTTTCTTT.

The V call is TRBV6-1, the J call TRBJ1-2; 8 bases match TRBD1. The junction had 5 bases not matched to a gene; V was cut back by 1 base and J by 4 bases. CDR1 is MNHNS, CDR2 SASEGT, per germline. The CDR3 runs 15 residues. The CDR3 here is CASSEGQGAAYGYTF. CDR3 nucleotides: TGTGCCAGCAGTGAAGGGCAGGGGGCCGCCTATGGCTACACCTTC.

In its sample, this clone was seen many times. The CDR3: CASSPRGSGADTQYF. The CDR3 coding sequence is TGTGCCAGCAGCCCTAGGGGGAGTGGCGCAGATACGCAGTATTTT. The chain links TRBV9 to TRBJ2-3, with a possible D match to TRBD1 (6 bases). CDR1 and CDR2 from the germline V gene are SGDLS and YYNGEE. The germline V and J ends were trimmed by 4 bases and 4 bases, with 16 bases remaining between them. The CDR3 has 15 amino acids.

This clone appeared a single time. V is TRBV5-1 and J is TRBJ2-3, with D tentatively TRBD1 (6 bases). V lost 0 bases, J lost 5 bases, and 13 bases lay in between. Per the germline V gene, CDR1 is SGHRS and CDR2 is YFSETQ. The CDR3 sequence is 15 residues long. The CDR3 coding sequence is TGCGCCAGCAGCTTGGGGGGGCGCCGCGTAGATACGCAGTATTTT. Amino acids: CASSLGGRRVDTQYF.

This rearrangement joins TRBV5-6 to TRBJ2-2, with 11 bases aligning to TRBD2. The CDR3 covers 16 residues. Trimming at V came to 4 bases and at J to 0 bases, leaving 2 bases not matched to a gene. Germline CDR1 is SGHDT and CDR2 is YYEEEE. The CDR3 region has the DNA TGTGCCAGCAGCCCGGGACTAGCGGCGAACACCGGGGAGCTGTTTTTT. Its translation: CASSPGLAANTGELFF.

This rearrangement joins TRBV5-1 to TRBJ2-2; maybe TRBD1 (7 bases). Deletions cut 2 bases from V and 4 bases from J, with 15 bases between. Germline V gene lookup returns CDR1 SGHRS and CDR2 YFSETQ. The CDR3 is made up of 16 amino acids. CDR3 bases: TGCGCCAGCAGCTTCTCAGGGCAGGGGGGCACCGGGGAGCTGTTTTTT. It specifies CASSFSGQGGTGELFF.

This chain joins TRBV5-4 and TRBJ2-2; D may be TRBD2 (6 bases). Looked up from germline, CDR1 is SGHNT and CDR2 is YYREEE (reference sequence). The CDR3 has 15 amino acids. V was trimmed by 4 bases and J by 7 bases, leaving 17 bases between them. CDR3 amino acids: CASSPRGGIFGELFF. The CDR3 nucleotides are TGTGCCAGCAGCCCCCGTGGAGGGATCTTCGGGGAGCTGTTTTTT. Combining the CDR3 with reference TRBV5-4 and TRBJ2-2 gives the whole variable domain ETGVTQSPTHLIKTRGQQVTLRCSSQSGHNTVSWYQQALGQGPQFIFQYYREEENGRGNFPPRFSGLQFPNYSSELNVNALELDDSALYLCASSPRGGIFGELFFGEGSRLTVL.

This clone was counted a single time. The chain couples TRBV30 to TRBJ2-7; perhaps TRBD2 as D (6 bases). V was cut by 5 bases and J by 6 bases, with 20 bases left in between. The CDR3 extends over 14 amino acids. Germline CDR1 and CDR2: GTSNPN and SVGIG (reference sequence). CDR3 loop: CAWAPLRGGVEQYF. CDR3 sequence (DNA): TGTGCCTGGGCCCCTCTCCGGGGCGGGGTCGAGCAGTACTTC.

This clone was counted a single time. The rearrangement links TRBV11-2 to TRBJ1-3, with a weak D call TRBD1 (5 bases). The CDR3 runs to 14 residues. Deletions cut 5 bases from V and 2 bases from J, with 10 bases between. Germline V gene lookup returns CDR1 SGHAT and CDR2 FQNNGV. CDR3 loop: CASSPRVAGNTIYF. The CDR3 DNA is TGTGCCAGCAGCCCCAGGGTGGCTGGAAACACCATATATTTT.

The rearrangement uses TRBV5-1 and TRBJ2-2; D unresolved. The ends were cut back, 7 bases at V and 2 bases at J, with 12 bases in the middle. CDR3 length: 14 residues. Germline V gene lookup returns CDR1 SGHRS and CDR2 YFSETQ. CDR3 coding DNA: TGCGCCAGCCGCCGACAAGAAAACACCGGGGAGCTGTTTTTT. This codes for CASRRQENTGELFF.

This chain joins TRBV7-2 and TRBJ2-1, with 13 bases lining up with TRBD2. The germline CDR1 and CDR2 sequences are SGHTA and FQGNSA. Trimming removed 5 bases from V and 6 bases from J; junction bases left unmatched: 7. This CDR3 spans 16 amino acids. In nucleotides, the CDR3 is TGTGCCAGCAGCCCCCAACTAGCGGGAGGGGGCAATGAGCAGTTCTTC. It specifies CASSPQLAGGGNEQFF.

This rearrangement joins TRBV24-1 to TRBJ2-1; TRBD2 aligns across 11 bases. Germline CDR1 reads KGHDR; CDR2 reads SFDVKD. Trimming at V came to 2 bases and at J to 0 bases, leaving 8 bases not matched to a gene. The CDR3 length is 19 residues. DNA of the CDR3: TGTGCCACCAGTGATTGGGGGGGACTAGCGGAAAGCTCCTACAATGAGCAGTTCTTC. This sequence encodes CATSDWGGLAESSYNEQFF.

The DNA for the CDR3 is TGTGCCATCAGCAAATGGGGACTAGCGGGAGGGGGGAATGAGCAGTTCTTC. It encodes CAISKWGLAGGGNEQFF. The chain carries TRBV10-3 and TRBJ2-1; 16 bases align to TRBD2. The V and J ends lost 6 bases and 7 bases, in that order; junction bases with no gene match: 9. Germline CDR1 is ENHRY and CDR2 is SYGVKD. The CDR3 extends over 17 amino acids.

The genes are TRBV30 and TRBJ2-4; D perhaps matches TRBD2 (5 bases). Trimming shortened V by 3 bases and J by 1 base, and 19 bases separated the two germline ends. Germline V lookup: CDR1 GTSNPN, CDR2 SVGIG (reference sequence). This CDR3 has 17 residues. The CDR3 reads CAWREISSQLAKNIQYF. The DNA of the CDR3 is TGTGCCTGGAGGGAAATCTCTAGCCAGCTGGCCAAAAACATTCAGTACTTC.

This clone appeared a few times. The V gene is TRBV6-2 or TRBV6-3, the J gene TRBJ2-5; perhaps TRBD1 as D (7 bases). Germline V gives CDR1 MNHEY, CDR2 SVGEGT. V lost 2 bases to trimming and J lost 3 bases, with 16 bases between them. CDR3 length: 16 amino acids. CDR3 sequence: CASSYHQGGWKETQYF. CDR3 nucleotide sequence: TGTGCCAGCAGTTACCACCAGGGGGGATGGAAAGAGACCCAGTACTTC.

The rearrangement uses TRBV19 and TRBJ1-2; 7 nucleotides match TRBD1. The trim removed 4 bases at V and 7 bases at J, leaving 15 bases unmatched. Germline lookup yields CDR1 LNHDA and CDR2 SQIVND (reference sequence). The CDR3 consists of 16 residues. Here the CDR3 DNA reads TGTGCCAGTAGTAGGGACGACAGGGTGAAGGGAAGTGGCTACACCTTC. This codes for CASSRDDRVKGSGYTF.

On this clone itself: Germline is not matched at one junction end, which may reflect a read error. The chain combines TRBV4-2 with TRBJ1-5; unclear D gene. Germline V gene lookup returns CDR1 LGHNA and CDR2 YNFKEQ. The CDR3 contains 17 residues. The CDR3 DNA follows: TGTGCCAGCGGCCAAGGCCCCCCGCAACGGGGAAGTCAGCCCCAGCATTTT. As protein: CASGQGPPQRGSQPQHF.

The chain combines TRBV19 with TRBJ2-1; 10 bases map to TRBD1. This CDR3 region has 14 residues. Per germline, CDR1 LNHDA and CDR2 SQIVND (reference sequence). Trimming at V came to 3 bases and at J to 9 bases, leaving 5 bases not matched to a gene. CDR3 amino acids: CASSMGQGRGEQFF. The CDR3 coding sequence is TGTGCCAGTAGTATGGGACAGGGGCGGGGTGAGCAGTTCTTC.

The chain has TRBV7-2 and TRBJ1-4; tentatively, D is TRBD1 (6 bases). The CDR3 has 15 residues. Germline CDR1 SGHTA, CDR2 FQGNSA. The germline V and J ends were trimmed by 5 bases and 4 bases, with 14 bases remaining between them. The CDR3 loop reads CASSPSGAGNEKLFF. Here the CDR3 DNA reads TGTGCCAGCAGCCCCTCAGGGGCAGGTAATGAAAAACTGTTTTTT.

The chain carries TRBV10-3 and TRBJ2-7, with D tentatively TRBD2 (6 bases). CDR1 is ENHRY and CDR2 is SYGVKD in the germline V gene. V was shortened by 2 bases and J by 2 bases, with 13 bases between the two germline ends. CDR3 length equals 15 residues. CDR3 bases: TGTGCCATCAGTGAGGTGGGCGGGAAGACCTACGAGCAGTACTTC. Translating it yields CAISEVGGKTYEQYF.